This TCR beta chain was identified in a study of shared clonotypes between healthy human individuals. Study overall: A couple of women and a few men aged 18 to 49 served as donors.

Measured with immunoSEQ multiplex PCR; TCRdb has only the in-frame clones, and not every one. Among about 2.4 million clones listed, 93% were seen once. This CDR3 comprises 14 residues. V was trimmed by 4 bases and J by 7 bases, leaving 17 bases between them. Per the germline V gene, CDR1 is SGHRS and CDR2 is YFSETQ. Concerning this clone itself: As yet, its antigen is unknown.

The study, taken as a whole, reports: It was anticipated that sequencing depth would influence how many clonotypes donors shared.

The clonotype originates from a man younger than 30 in good health. Some clones in this sample may be carry-over from other donors' samples. The chain recombines TRBV5-1 with TRBJ1-1; no definite D call. Sequencing was done on a sample of naive CD4+ T cells from PBMCs. Subset given: CD45RA+ positively selected. The CDR3 sequence is CASSPRTEAYEAFF. The CDR3 region has the DNA TGCGCCAGCAGCCCACGGACGGAGGCCTATGAAGCTTTCTTT.